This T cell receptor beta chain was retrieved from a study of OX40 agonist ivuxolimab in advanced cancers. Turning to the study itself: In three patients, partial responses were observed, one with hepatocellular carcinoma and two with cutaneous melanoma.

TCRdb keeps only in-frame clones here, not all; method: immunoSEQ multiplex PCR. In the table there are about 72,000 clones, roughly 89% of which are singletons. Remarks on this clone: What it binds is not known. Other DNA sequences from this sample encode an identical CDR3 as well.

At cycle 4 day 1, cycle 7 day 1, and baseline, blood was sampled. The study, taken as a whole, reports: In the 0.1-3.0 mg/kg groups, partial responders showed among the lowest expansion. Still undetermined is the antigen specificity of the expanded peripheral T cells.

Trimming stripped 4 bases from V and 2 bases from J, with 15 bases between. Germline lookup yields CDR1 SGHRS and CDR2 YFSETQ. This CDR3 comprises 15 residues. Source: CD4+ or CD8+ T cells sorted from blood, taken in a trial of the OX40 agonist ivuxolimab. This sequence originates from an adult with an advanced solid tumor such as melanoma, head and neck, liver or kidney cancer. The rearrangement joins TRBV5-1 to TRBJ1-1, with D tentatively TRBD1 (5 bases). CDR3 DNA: TGCGCCAGCAGCCCTCCAGAAGGGGTAAACACTGAAGCTTTCTTT. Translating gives CASSPPEGVNTEAFF.